This T cell receptor beta chain came from a study of identical twins. CDR3 length: 15 amino acids. The germline V gene encodes CDR1 SGDLS and CDR2 YYNGEE. Trimming at V came to 4 bases and at J to 9 bases, leaving 12 bases not matched to a gene. Only a few counts were recorded for this clonotype. Antigen specificity is unknown. Unique molecular identifiers were present on the cDNA, which also gained a universal primer site by template switching. TCRdb re-called the 5' RACE reads with MiXCR, one entry per CDR3 protein. This sample has 550,000 to 800,000 distinct CDR3 sequences; just over 7% occur once, and the top ten carry 1.6%. Study observations and caveats: The authors noted that invariant MAIT and iNKT cells could partly confound zero-insertion analyses.

This sample was also put to use in a study of yellow fever vaccine responses in identical twins.

The gene calls are TRBV9 and TRBJ2-1; 8 bases agree with TRBD2. This TCR was recovered from a woman under 30 in good health. Sequenced sample: PBMCs. Here the CDR3 DNA reads TGTGCCAGCAGCCCACGCGGGGTAGCGGGATTTGAGCAGTTCTTC. Amino acids: CASSPRGVAGFEQFF.